This T cell receptor (beta chain) was captured by sequencing in a study of T cells in Graves' hyperthyroidism and ophthalmopathy. Researchers took RNA transcripts and amplified the TCR beta CDR3 regions from them. During a first-round RT-PCR of the TCR CDR3, the HTBI primer set was used. TCRdb used MiXCR to reprocess the multiplex PCR reads, holding one entry per CDR3 protein. The table lists 350,000 to 500,000 distinct CDR3 sequences, roughly 13% of them singletons. Whole-study findings and limits: Model predictions of ophthalmopathy came a median around 6.5 months before onset.

As to this clonotype: Antigen unknown.

V lost 6 bases to trimming and J lost 6 bases, with 17 bases between them. The V gene's germline CDR1 is DFQATT and CDR2 SNEGSKA (reference sequence). CDR3 length: 13 amino acids. This rearrangement joins TRBV20-1 to TRBJ1-2; no clear D gene. The source material was blood. The clonotype was recovered from a woman between 18 and 29 years old with Graves' hyperthyroidism. This CDR3 is CSAAYGIADGYTF. CDR3 nucleotides: TGCAGTGCCGCGTACGGGATTGCGGATGGCTACACCTTC.